Below, 13 T cell receptor beta chains from the same sample are listed, as sequenced in a study of cytomegalovirus exposure and HLA in healthy donors. The PCR had 60 Vbeta and 13 Jbeta primers. Method: immunoSEQ multiplex PCR; TCRdb's copy keeps in-frame clones and lacks some. This table holds roughly 200,000 clones, 83% found once. Sequencing was done on a sample of PBMCs. The receptor set was obtained from a man between 45 and 60 years old in good health and CMV-seronegative.

In its sample, this clone was seen once. V is TRBV7-9 and J is TRBJ2-1; perhaps TRBD1 as D (6 bases). Deletions cut 4 bases from V and 5 bases from J, with 9 bases between. This CDR3 contains 13 residues. Germline values: CDR1 SEHNR, CDR2 FQNEAQ (reference sequence). This CDR3 is CASSSQGNNEQFF. DNA for the CDR3: TGTGCCAGCAGCTCACAGGGAAACAATGAGCAGTTCTTC.

V and J are TRBV19 and TRBJ1-2; D is ambiguous. Between the trimmed V and J ends, which lost 3 bases and 2 bases, there was a span of 10 bases. Germline V lookup: CDR1 LNHDA, CDR2 SQIVND (reference sequence). The CDR3 totals 14 residues. CDR3 nucleotides: TGTGCCAGTAGTATCGGGAGCGCCAACTATGGCTACACCTTC. Amino acids: CASSIGSANYGYTF. The full variable domain, rest sourced from reference TRBV19 and TRBJ1-2, is DGGITQSPKYLFRKEGQNVTLSCEQNLNHDAMYWYRQDPGQGLRLIYYSQIVNDFQKGDIAEGYSVSREKKESFPLTVTSAQKNPTAFYLCASSIGSANYGYTFGSGTRLTVV.

The chain couples TRBV4-1 to TRBJ2-2; tentative D call: TRBD2 (5 bases). CDR1 MGHRA and CDR2 YSYEKL come from the germline V gene. This CDR3 is built from 15 residues. The V end was cut by 5 bases, the J end by 4 bases, with 14 bases between. This chain's CDR3 is CASSGETPGTGELFF. CDR3 bases: TGCGCCAGCAGCGGGGAGACTCCCGGCACCGGGGAGCTGTTTTTT.

The chain couples TRBV9 to TRBJ2-2, with TRBD1 identical over 9 bases. V trimming: 0 bases; J trimming: 1 base; junction bases outside the gene matches: 1. Germline CDR1 is SGDLS and CDR2 is YYNGEE. The CDR3 is made up of 16 amino acids. Here the CDR3 reads CASSVAGQGNTGELFF. The CDR3 nucleotides are TGTGCCAGCAGCGTAGCGGGACAGGGGAACACCGGGGAGCTGTTTTTT.

This clone was seen a single time. The V call is TRBV10-3, the J call TRBJ2-3; 8 bases map to TRBD2. This CDR3 is built from 17 residues. J was trimmed by 2 bases and V by 0 bases; bases with no gene match: 7. CDR1 is ENHRY and CDR2 is SYGVKD in the germline V gene. CDR3 sequence reads: CAISESTAGALTDTQYF. The DNA for the CDR3 is TGTGCCATCAGTGAGTCGACAGCGGGGGCCCTCACAGATACGCAGTATTTT.

The V and J genes are TRBV7-9 and TRBJ2-1; TRBD2 agrees at 7 bases. Germline V CDR1 and CDR2: SEHNR, FQNEAQ (reference sequence). The ends lost 5 bases at V and 4 bases at J; junction bases unmatched: 5. There are 14 residues in the CDR3. CDR3 region: CASSHPSGYNEQFF. The DNA for the CDR3 is TGTGCCAGCAGCCATCCTAGCGGTTACAATGAGCAGTTCTTC.

Of note for this clone: The junction departs from the called germline gene at one end, perhaps through a read error. The DNA for the CDR3 is TGTTCCAGCAGCCGGGGAGGGTCAAGGGCTTTCTACGAGGGGCAGTACTTC. Encoded protein: CSSSRGGSRAFYEGQYF. The chain couples TRBV7-9 to TRBJ2-7; 7 bases agree with TRBD2. Per the germline V gene, CDR1 is SEHNR and CDR2 is FQNEAQ (reference sequence). The CDR3 covers 17 residues.

This chain links TRBV4-1 with TRBJ2-1, with TRBD2 as a possible D gene (6 bases). Between the trimmed V and J ends, which lost 3 bases and 5 bases, there was a span of 20 bases. CDR1 is MGHRA, CDR2 YSYEKL, per germline. The CDR3 contains 17 residues. This CDR3 is CASSHPRAGVGNNEQFF. Here the CDR3 DNA reads TGCGCCAGCAGCCATCCCCGAGCGGGCGTGGGGAACAATGAGCAGTTCTTC.

This clone has a handful of counts. A junction boundary mismatches the germline segment, possibly from a read error. The chain joins TRBV5-8 to TRBJ2-7; 15 bases line up with TRBD2. The CDR3 covers 12 residues. Germline V gene data show CDR1 as SGHTS and CDR2 as YDEGEE. The CDR3 protein is CASSYTGLAGGF. CDR3 sequence (DNA): TGTGCCAGCAGCTACACGGGACTAGCGGGGGGTTTC.

The chain carries TRBV5-4 and TRBJ1-5; D is perhaps TRBD1 (5 bases). The CDR3 spans 15 residues. Germline-derived CDR1 and CDR2 are SGHNT and YYREEE (reference sequence). V lost 7 bases and J lost 0, with 14 bases in between. The CDR3 sequence is CASSRGGNSNQPQHF. The CDR3 DNA is TGTGCCAGCTCCCGGGGGGGGAATAGCAATCAGCCCCAGCATTTT.

This clone was counted between two and nine times. The rearrangement joins TRBV6-1 to TRBJ1-6; D not resolved. The CDR3 runs to 16 residues. V was pared by 2 bases and J by 9 bases, with 17 bases between. Germline V lookup: CDR1 MNHNS, CDR2 SASEGT. CDR3 loop: CASSELGQRISSPLHF. In DNA form, the CDR3 reads TGTGCCAGCAGTGAATTAGGCCAGCGGATTAGTTCACCCCTCCACTTT.

CDR3 DNA sequence: TGTGCCAGCAGCCCCAGGGGGAACCAAGAGACCCAGTACTTC. Translated, it gives CASSPRGNQETQYF. The J gene is TRBJ2-5, the V gene TRBV7-2; 7 bases line up with TRBD1. After removal of 5 bases from V and 0 bases from J, the junction contained 3 bases not matched to a gene. In germline, CDR1 is SGHTA, CDR2 FQGNSA. CDR3 length equals 14 residues.

The chain couples TRBV7-2 to TRBJ2-5; 8 nucleotides match TRBD1. Trimming took 0 bases from V and 5 from J; bases not matched to a gene: 8. The germline V gene encodes CDR1 SGHTA and CDR2 FQGNSA. The CDR3 is 16 residues long. This chain's CDR3 is CASSLATDRARETQYF. The CDR3 DNA reads as TGTGCCAGCAGCTTAGCCACGGACAGGGCGAGGGAGACCCAGTACTTC.